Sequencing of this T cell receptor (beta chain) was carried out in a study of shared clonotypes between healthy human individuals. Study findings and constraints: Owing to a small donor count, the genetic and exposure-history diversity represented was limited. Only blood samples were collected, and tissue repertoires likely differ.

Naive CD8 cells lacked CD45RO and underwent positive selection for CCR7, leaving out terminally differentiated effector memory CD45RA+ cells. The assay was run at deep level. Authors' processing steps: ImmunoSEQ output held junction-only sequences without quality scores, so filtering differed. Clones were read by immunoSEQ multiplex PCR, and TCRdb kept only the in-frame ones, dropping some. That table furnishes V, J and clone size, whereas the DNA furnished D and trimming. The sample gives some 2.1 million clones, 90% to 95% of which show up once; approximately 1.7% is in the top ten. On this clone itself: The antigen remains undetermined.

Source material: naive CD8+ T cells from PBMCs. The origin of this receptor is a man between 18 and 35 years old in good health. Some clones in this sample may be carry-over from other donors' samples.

CDR3: CASSLGGTRYGNQPQHF. CDR3 in DNA: TGTGCCAGCAGCTTGGGCGGGACTAGATATGGCAATCAGCCCCAGCATTTT. The chain joins TRBV5-8 to TRBJ1-5; perhaps TRBD1 as D (5 bases). The V and J ends lost 0 bases and 2 bases respectively, with 15 bases between them. From germline, CDR1 is SGHTS and CDR2 YDEGEE. This CDR3 comprises 17 residues.